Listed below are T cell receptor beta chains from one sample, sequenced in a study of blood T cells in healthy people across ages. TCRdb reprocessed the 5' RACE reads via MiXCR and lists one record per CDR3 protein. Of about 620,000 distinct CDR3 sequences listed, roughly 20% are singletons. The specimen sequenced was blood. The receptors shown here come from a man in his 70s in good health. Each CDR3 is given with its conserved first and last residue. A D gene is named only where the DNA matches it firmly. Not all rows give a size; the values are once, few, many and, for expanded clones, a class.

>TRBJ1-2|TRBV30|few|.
CAWSPGEGYGYTF
TGTGCCTGGAGTCCAGGGGAAGGATATGGCTACACCTTC
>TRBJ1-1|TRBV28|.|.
CASSGRPNTEAFF
TGTGCCAGCAGTGGCAGACCGAACACTGAAGCTTTCTTT
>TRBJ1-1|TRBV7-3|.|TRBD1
CASSSHRGGTEAFF
TGTGCCAGCAGCTCTCACAGGGGCGGCACTGAAGCTTTCTTT
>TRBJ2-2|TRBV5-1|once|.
CASTMNGGAAGELFF
TGCGCCAGCACTATGAATGGGGGAGCGGCCGGGGAGCTGTTTTTT
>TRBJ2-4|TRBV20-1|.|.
CSPRTVAKNIQYF
TGCAGCCCCCGGACAGTAGCCAAAAACATTCAGTACTTC
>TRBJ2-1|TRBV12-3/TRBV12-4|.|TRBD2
CASSFGGRWAEQLF
TGTGCCAGCAGTTTTGGCGGGAGGTGGGCTGAGCAGCTCTTC
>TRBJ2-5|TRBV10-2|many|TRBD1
CASNRDRRETQYF
TGCGCCAGCAACCGGGACAGAAGGGAGACCCAGTACTTC
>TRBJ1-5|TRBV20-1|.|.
CSAVRGTGVLQPQHF
TGCAGTGCGGTTAGGGGCACCGGGGTACTTCAGCCCCAGCATTTT
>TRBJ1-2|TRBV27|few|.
CASSLDMSLGYTF
TGTGCCAGCAGTCTAGACATGAGTTTAGGCTACACCTTC
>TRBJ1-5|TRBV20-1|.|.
CSARSGNNQPRHF
TGCAGTGCTAGGTCGGGGAACAATCAGCCCCGGCATTTT
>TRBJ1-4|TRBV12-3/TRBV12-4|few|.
CASSSEGVEEKLFF
TGTGCCAGCAGTTCAGAGGGGGTAGAAGAAAAACTGTTTTTT
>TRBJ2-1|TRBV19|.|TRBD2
CASTKSGRAFEQFF
TGTGCCAGTACAAAAAGCGGGAGGGCCTTTGAGCAGTTCTTC
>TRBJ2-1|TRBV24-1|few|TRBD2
CATSSGAEYNEQFF
TGTGCCACCAGTAGCGGGGCCGAATACAATGAGCAGTTCTTC
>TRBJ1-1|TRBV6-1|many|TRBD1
CASRTGNPTEAFF
TGTGCCAGCAGGACAGGGAACCCAACTGAAGCTTTCTTT
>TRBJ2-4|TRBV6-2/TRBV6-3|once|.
CASSPLGGARNIQYF
TGTGCCAGCAGTCCTTTAGGAGGGGCTAGAAACATTCAGTACTTC
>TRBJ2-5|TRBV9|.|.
CASSVHGFQETQYF
TGTGCCAGCAGCGTACATGGATTTCAAGAGACCCAGTACTTC
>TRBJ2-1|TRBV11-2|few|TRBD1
CASSSIRDRANEQFF
TGTGCCAGCAGCTCCATCCGGGACAGGGCCAATGAGCAGTTCTTC
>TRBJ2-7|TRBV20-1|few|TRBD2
CSASGDGLADYEQYF
TGCAGTGCTAGTGGGGACGGACTAGCGGACTACGAGCAGTACTTC
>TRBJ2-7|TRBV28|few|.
CASSPPGALTYEQYF
TGTGCCAGCAGCCCCCCGGGAGCTCTTACGTACGAGCAGTACTTC
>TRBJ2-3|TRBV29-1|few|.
CSVEDNARGARTDTQYF
TGCAGCGTTGAAGATAATGCGCGCGGGGCCCGCACAGATACGCAGTATTTT
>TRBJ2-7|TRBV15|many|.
CATSRDLLGEPYEQYF
TGTGCCACCAGCAGAGACTTGCTTGGGGAACCTTACGAGCAGTACTTC
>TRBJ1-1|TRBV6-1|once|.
CASSEGSKPSFTEAFF
TGTGCCAGCAGTGAAGGGTCGAAGCCTTCCTTCACTGAAGCTTTCTTT
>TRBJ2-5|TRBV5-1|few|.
CASSLQLAKSQETQYF
TGCGCCAGCAGCTTGCAACTAGCAAAGTCACAAGAGACCCAGTACTTC
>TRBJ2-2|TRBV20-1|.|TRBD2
CSARVPGLAGEITGELFF
TGCAGTGCTAGAGTCCCGGGACTAGCGGGAGAGATCACCGGGGAGCTGTTTTTT
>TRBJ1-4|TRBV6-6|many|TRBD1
CASRRRTGANEKLFF
TGTGCCAGCAGGAGAAGGACAGGCGCTAATGAAAAACTGTTTTTT
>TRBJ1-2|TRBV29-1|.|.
CSVEIREGYTF
TGCAGCGTTGAAATTCGTGAGGGCTACACCTTC
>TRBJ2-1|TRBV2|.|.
CASSESYAEQFF
TGTGCCAGCAGTGAAAGTTACGCGGAGCAGTTCTTC
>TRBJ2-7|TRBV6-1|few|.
CASRTQATYEQYF
TGTGCCAGCAGGACACAGGCCACCTACGAGCAGTACTTC
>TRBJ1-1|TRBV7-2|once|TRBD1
CASSSDPGTGRPFF
TGTGCCAGCAGCTCTGATCCCGGGACAGGGAGGCCTTTCTTT
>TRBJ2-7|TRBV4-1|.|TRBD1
CASSFGQGGPPEQYF
TGCGCCAGCAGCTTCGGACAGGGGGGCCCTCCCGAGCAGTACTTC
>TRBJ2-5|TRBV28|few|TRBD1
CASSFLPGQGEETQYF
TGTGCCAGCAGTTTCCTCCCGGGACAGGGGGAAGAGACCCAGTACTTC
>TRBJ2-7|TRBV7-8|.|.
CASSLAEGARAYEQYF
TGTGCCAGCAGCTTAGCGGAGGGGGCTAGGGCCTACGAGCAGTACTTC
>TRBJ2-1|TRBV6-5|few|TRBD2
CASSWRGALAGNYNEQFF
TGTGCCAGCAGTTGGAGAGGGGCCCTAGCGGGGAATTACAATGAGCAGTTCTTC
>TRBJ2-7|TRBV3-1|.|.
CASSPYGDYEQYF
TGTGCCAGCAGCCCTTATGGAGATTACGAGCAGTACTTC
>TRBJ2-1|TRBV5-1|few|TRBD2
CASSLDSGGSYNEQFF
TGCGCCAGCAGCTTGGATTCGGGAGGTTCCTACAATGAGCAGTTCTTC
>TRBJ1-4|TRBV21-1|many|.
CASSNTGGEANEKLFF
TGTGCCAGCAGCAACACAGGGGGCGAGGCTAATGAAAAACTGTTTTTT
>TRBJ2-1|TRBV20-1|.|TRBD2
CSASPSGGTYNEQFF
TGCAGTGCTAGTCCTAGCGGGGGGACCTACAATGAGCAGTTCTTC
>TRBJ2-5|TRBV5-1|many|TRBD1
CASSYEQGNLGETQYF
TGCGCCAGCAGCTACGAACAGGGGAACCTTGGAGAGACCCAGTACTTC
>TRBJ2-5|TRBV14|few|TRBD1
CASSTPGTGNGETQYF
TGTGCCAGCAGCACCCCCGGGACAGGGAACGGAGAGACCCAGTACTTC
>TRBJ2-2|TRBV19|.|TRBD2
CASSGSGLAGTGELFF
TGTGCCAGTAGTGGTTCGGGACTAGCGGGGACCGGGGAGCTGTTTTTT
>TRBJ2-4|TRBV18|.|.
CASSPQPGSDNIQYF
TGTGCCAGCTCACCACAGCCAGGTTCGGATAACATTCAGTACTTC
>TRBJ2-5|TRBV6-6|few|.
CASSEPRDYQETQYF
TGTGCCAGCAGCGAACCACGGGACTACCAAGAGACCCAGTACTTC
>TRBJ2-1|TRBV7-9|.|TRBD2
CASSSTLAGVAYNEQFF
TGTGCCAGCAGCTCCACTTTAGCGGGAGTAGCCTACAATGAGCAGTTCTTC
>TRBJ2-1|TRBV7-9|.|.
CASSSGGYVEQFF
TGTGCCAGCAGCTCGGGGGGCTATGTTGAGCAGTTCTTC
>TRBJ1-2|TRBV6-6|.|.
CASSYSARSNYGYTF
TGTGCCAGCAGTTACTCAGCCAGGTCTAACTATGGCTACACCTTC
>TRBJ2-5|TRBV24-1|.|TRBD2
CAASSGTSANQETQYF
TGTGCCGCCAGCTCCGGGACTAGCGCCAACCAAGAGACCCAGTACTTC
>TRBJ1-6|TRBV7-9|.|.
CASSPVDRPLHF
TGTGCCAGCAGCCCCGTGGACAGACCCCTCCACTTT
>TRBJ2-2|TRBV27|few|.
CASSASSATGELFF
TGTGCCAGCAGTGCCTCTAGCGCCACCGGGGAGCTGTTTTTT
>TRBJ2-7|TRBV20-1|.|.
CSARDQDSYSYEQYF
TGCAGTGCTAGAGATCAAGACAGTTACTCCTACGAGCAGTACTTC
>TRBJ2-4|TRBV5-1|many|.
CASSLEALAKNIQYF
TGTGCCAGCAGCTTAGAAGCACTAGCCAAAAACATTCAGTACTTC
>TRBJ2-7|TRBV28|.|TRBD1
CASTEQGADYEQYF
TGTGCCAGCACCGAACAGGGGGCGGACTACGAGCAGTACTTC
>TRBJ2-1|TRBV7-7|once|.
CASSSSSSRGNEQFF
TGTGCTAGCAGCTCATCGTCCTCAAGGGGCAATGAGCAGTTCTTC
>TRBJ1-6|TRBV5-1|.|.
CASSLERGADSPLHF
TGCGCCAGCAGCTTGGAGCGGGGCGCGGACTCACCCCTCCACTTT